This TCR beta chain is drawn from a study of resident and recirculating memory T cells in vitiligo. Germline lookup yields CDR1 SGDLS and CDR2 YYNGEE. The CDR3 runs to 13 residues. Deletions cut 1 base from V and 9 bases from J, with 11 bases between. Patients' lesions had not changed for the previous 6 months. Profiled with immunoSEQ multiplex PCR; TCRdb holds only in-frame clones, not every one. This sample has 75,000 to 95,000 clones, with 92% found just once. The rearrangement uses TRBV9 and TRBJ2-1, with a weak D call TRBD1 (5 bases). The sequence came from a male donor with vitiligo. Sample: blood. The CDR3 sequence is CASSVISQGEQFF. In nucleotides, the CDR3 is TGTGCCAGCAGCGTAATATCCCAGGGTGAGCAGTTCTTC. The variable domain in full, with the rest retrieved from reference TRBV9 and TRBJ2-1, is DSGVTQTPKHLITATGQRVTLRCSPRSGDLSVYWYQQSLDQGLQFLIQYYNGEERAKGNILERFSAQQFPDLHSELNLSSLELGDSALYFCASSVISQGEQFFGPGTRLTVL.